This T cell receptor (beta chain) appears in the sequencing data of a study of T cells in Graves' hyperthyroidism and ophthalmopathy. Between the trimmed V and J ends, which lost 7 bases and 5 bases, there was a span of 12 bases. This CDR3 region has 13 residues. From germline, CDR1 is MDHEN and CDR2 SYDVKM. This clonotype was counted ten times or more. Amplified regions were TCR beta CDR3 sequences from RNA transcripts. First-round RT-PCR targeting the TCR CDR3 was performed with the HTBI primer set. MiXCR, run by TCRdb on the multiplex PCR reads, gives a single entry per CDR3 protein. The sample lists hundreds of thousands of distinct CDR3 sequences, around 15% occurring once.

The chain recombines TRBV28 with TRBJ1-5; D uncertain. This TCR derives from a woman between 35 and 50 years old with Graves' ophthalmopathy. The sample was blood. The CDR3 here is CASTQGSDQPQHF. The CDR3 DNA follows: TGTGCCAGCACCCAAGGATCGGATCAGCCCCAGCATTTT.